This entry lists 30 T cell receptor beta chains sequenced from one sample in a study of blood T cells in healthy people across ages. A second PCR, run for roughly 7 to 12 cycles, used a sample-barcoded 5' primer plus a J-beta primer mix. One entry per CDR3 protein, called by TCRdb with MiXCR from the 5' RACE reads. Among 850,000 or so distinct CDR3 sequences listed, around 28% were seen once. The specimen sequenced was blood. The source of these receptors is a woman older than 75 in good health.

Notes on this clonotype: A much larger clone lies a single base off, so this may be a read error. The chain links TRBV28 to TRBJ2-1; 14 positions agree with TRBD2. The CDR3 sequence is 15 residues long. Germline V gene lookup returns CDR1 MDHEN and CDR2 SYDVKM. CDR3 nucleotide sequence: TGTGCCAGCAGACCGGGACTAGCGGGGGTGAATGGGCAGTTCTTC. Amino acid sequence: CASRPGLAGVNGQFF.

V usage is TRBV12-3 or TRBV12-4 and J usage is TRBJ2-5, with a weak D call TRBD2 (6 bases). Judging by the DNA end, TRBJ2-7 fits better; the J call may be wrong. The CDR3 runs 14 residues. The CDR3 coding sequence is TGTGCCAGCAGTCCGGGGGTGGGGTTTGGCGAGCAGTACTTC. It is translated as CASSPGVGFGEQYF.

As regards this clonotype: This may come from a read error, since a much larger clone is one base off. This chain joins TRBV11-2 and TRBJ2-1, with 10 bases aligning to TRBD2. This CDR3 is built from 19 residues. The germline V gene encodes CDR1 SGHAT and CDR2 FQNNGV. V lost 2 bases and J lost 7; bases outside the gene matches: 17. The CDR3 coding sequence is TGTGCCAGCAGCTTAAGCCCCCAGCGGGGGGGCCATAGTCAAAATGAGCAGTTCTTC. It encodes CASSLSPQRGGHSQNEQFF.

V is TRBV6-1 and J is TRBJ1-6; 7 positions agree with TRBD1. Germline values: CDR1 MNHNS, CDR2 SASEGT. This CDR3 has 17 amino acids. V dropped 6 bases and J dropped 1; count of bases not matched to a gene: 9. CDR3 protein: CASSKETGQSYNSPLHF. CDR3 DNA sequence: TGTGCCAGCAGCAAAGAAACGGGACAGTCCTATAATTCACCCCTCCACTTT.

The table lists this clonotype with many counts. V and J are TRBV11-1 and TRBJ2-1, with D possibly being TRBD2 (5 bases). Trimming took off 2 bases at V and 6 bases at J, with 8 bases between the two ends. CDR1 SGHAT and CDR2 FQDESV come from the germline V gene (reference sequence). The CDR3 loop spans 13 amino acids. This CDR3 is CASSLLASNEQFF. DNA of the CDR3: TGTGCCAGCAGCTTACTAGCCAGCAATGAGCAGTTCTTC.

This clonotype was seen repeatedly, ten times or more. The chain is built from TRBV7-9 and TRBJ1-1; 8 bases map to TRBD1. CDR3 length: 15 residues. Germline assignment: CDR1 SEHNR and CDR2 FQNEAQ (reference sequence). J lost 1 base, V lost 0 bases, and 1 base had no gene match. CDR3 sequence reads: CASSLADRGNTEAFF. The CDR3 DNA reads as TGTGCCAGCAGCTTAGCAGACAGGGGGAACACTGAAGCTTTCTTT. The complete variable domain, with remaining parts taken from reference TRBV7-9 and TRBJ1-1, reads DTGVSQNPRHKITKRGQNVTFRCDPISEHNRLYWYRQTLGQGPEFLTYFQNEAQLEKSRLLSDRFSAERPKGSFSTLEIQRTEQGDSAMYLCASSLADRGNTEAFFGQGTRLTVV.

The gene calls are TRBV7-2 and TRBJ1-1; D call uncertain. Trimming took 2 bases from V and 6 from J, leaving 16 bases between them. Germline CDR1 is SGHTA and CDR2 is FQGNSA. CDR3 length: 15 amino acids. As DNA, the CDR3 is TGTGCCAGCAGCTTATACGGGCTCGGAAACGCTGAAGCTTTCTTT. Protein sequence: CASSLYGLGNAEAFF.

The CDR3, as DNA: TGTGCCAGCAGCCCGCGGTCATTACGAAATGAGCAGTTCTTC. Translation gives CASSPRSLRNEQFF. V is TRBV12-3 or TRBV12-4 and J is TRBJ2-1; D gene ambiguous. Trimming shortened V by 6 bases and J by 7 bases, and 16 bases separated the two germline ends. This CDR3 spans 14 amino acids.

This clonotype appeared many times. The chain links TRBV4-3 to TRBJ2-1; 7 bases line up with TRBD2. The CDR3 consists of 13 residues. Trimming removed 0 bases from V and 15 bases from J; junction bases left unmatched: 8. Germline assignment: CDR1 LGHNA and CDR2 YSLEER. The CDR3 DNA reads TGCGCCAGCAGCCAAGATCGTGGGGCGGGGGTGTTCTTC. This gives the protein CASSQDRGAGVFF.

The chain has TRBV20-1 and TRBJ1-5, with D uncertain. CDR1 and CDR2 from the germline V gene are DFQATT and SNEGSKA (reference sequence). The CDR3 is made up of 14 amino acids. V gave up 3 bases and J gave up 4 bases, with 13 bases separating them. This CDR3 is CSARMGSRNQPQHF. CDR3 coding DNA: TGCAGTGCTAGGATGGGCAGCAGGAATCAGCCCCAGCATTTT.

In the case of this clonotype: At one end the junction does not follow the germline gene, possibly because of a read error. The CDR3 reads CATSRDGYTQNF. As DNA, the CDR3 is TGTGCCACCAGCAGAGATGGATATACGCAGAATTTT. The chain joins TRBV15 to TRBJ2-3, with D uncertain. The CDR3 has 12 amino acids. Germline V CDR1 and CDR2: LNHNV, YYDKDF (reference sequence).

This clonotype occurred many times. The V and J genes are TRBV24-1 and TRBJ2-3, with 7 bases aligning to TRBD2. V lost 2 bases, J lost 4 bases, and 5 bases stayed unmatched. The V gene's germline CDR1 is KGHDR and CDR2 SFDVKD. The CDR3 length is 15 residues. The CDR3 DNA follows: TGTGCCACCAGTGATTCGGGGGGTCCCCCAGATACGCAGTATTTT. Translated: CATSDSGGPPDTQYF.

With respect to this clonotype: A much larger clone sits a single nucleotide away, making a read error possible. The chain links TRBV7-8 to TRBJ2-3; 8 bases fit TRBD2. This CDR3 spans 15 amino acids. Germline CDR1 and CDR2: SGHVS and FQNEAQ. CDR3 DNA sequence: TGTACCAGCAGCCCCCATACGGGGGGGCTAGATACGCAGTATTTT. Residues: CTSSPHTGGLDTQYF.

On this clonotype itself: This may come from a read error, since a much larger clone is one base off. V is TRBV12-3 or TRBV12-4 and J is TRBJ2-7, with D perhaps TRBD1 (5 bases). The CDR3 consists of 14 residues. The germline V and J ends were trimmed by 0 bases and 7 bases, with 13 bases remaining between them. The CDR3 loop reads CASSLAPVHREQYF. The CDR3 nucleotides read TGTGCCAGCAGTTTAGCCCCAGTTCACAGGGAGCAGTACTTC.

On this clonotype: An end of the junction does not agree with germline; a read error may underlie this. The chain uses TRBV10-3 and TRBJ2-2, with 8 bases matching TRBD1. Germline-derived CDR1 and CDR2 are ENHRY and SYGVKD. The CDR3 spans 15 residues. The CDR3 loop is CTIKSGTGNTGELFF. For the CDR3, the DNA is TGTACCATCAAATCCGGGACAGGGAACACCGGGGAGCTGTTTTTT.

This clonotype has a count of ten or more. The V and J genes are TRBV29-1 and TRBJ1-2; weak D call: TRBD1 (6 bases). Germline assignment: CDR1 SQVTM and CDR2 ANQGSEA. V was cut by 5 bases and J by 8 bases, with 24 bases left in between. The CDR3 totals 15 residues. Here the CDR3 reads CSVSSGGAVGGGYTF. The CDR3 DNA follows: TGCAGCGTTTCTTCCGGGGGCGCAGTTGGAGGGGGCTACACCTTC.

This clonotype has at least ten counts. CDR3 loop: CASSYSPGQGVGQPQHF. For the CDR3, the DNA is TGTGCCAGCAGTTACTCCCCGGGACAGGGAGTAGGACAGCCCCAGCATTTT. V and J are TRBV6-6 and TRBJ1-5; TRBD1 matches 9 bases. CDR3 length: 17 amino acids. V was clipped by 0 bases and J by 7 bases; unmatched bases: 10. Germline CDR1 and CDR2: MNHNY and SVGAGI (reference sequence).

In DNA, the CDR3 is TGCAGCGTTGGACAGGGGGTTGGGGAGACCCAGTACTTC. Protein product: CSVGQGVGETQYF. The genes are TRBV29-1 and TRBJ2-7, with 9 bases lining up with TRBD1. TRBJ2-5 matches the DNA end more closely, so the J call is doubtful. The CDR3 length is 13 residues. Germline loops: CDR1 SQVTM, CDR2 ANQGSEA.

This clonotype appeared many times. In nucleotides, the CDR3 is TGTGCCAGCAGTCCAGGACAGCCTGGAAGCAATCAGCCCCAGCATTTT. It codes for CASSPGQPGSNQPQHF. The chain is built from TRBV27 and TRBJ1-5; D perhaps matches TRBD1 (6 bases). There are 16 residues in the CDR3. The V and J ends lost 5 bases and 1 base respectively, with 15 bases between them. The germline gives CDR1 MNHEY, CDR2 SMNVEV (reference sequence).

This clonotype was seen more than once but under ten times. This rearrangement joins TRBV20-1 to TRBJ2-7; the D call may be TRBD1 or TRBD2 (7 bases each). The CDR3 consists of 15 residues. Per germline, CDR1 DFQATT and CDR2 SNEGSKA (reference sequence). V gave up 6 bases and J gave up 0 bases, with 18 bases separating them. The CDR3 DNA is TGCAGTGCCGCCAGGGGGACTACCAGCTCCTACGAGCAGTACTTC. This translates into CSAARGTTSSYEQYF.

This clonotype has a count of ten or more. Sequence at one end of the junction differs from germline and may be a read error. The rearrangement links TRBV12-3 or TRBV12-4 to TRBJ2-3, with a weak D call TRBD2 (5 bases). The CDR3 sequence is 14 residues long. CDR3 sequence: CASSLAATTDTQYF. Written as DNA, the CDR3 is TGTGCCAGCAGTCTAGCAGCCACCACAGATACGCAGTATTTT.

As to this clonotype: A read error is possible here, since a much larger clone lies one base away. The V and J genes are TRBV25-1 and TRBJ1-2; 9 bases agree with TRBD1. Germline V gene lookup returns CDR1 MGHDK and CDR2 SYGVNS. CDR3 length: 16 amino acids. V trimming: 8 bases; J trimming: 3 bases; junction bases outside the gene matches: 13. The CDR3 nucleotides read TGTGCCAGCGGGGGGACAGGGACTCGTATCGACTATGGCTACACCTTC. This gives the protein CASGGTGTRIDYGYTF.

The CDR3 protein is CASREAGAHLDNEQFF. CDR3 in DNA: TGTGCCAGCCGAGAGGCCGGAGCCCATTTAGACAATGAGCAGTTCTTC. The V gene is TRBV7-8, the J gene TRBJ2-1, with D unclear. Looked up from germline, CDR1 is SGHVS and CDR2 is FQNEAQ. CDR3 length: 16 residues. V lost 8 bases to trimming and J lost 5 bases, with 22 bases between them.

About this clonotype itself: This may stem from a read error, because a much larger clone lies one nucleotide away. The rearrangement joins TRBV7-9 to TRBJ2-7; D gene unclear. This CDR3 is 12 amino acids long. From germline, CDR1 is SEHNR and CDR2 FQNEAQ (reference sequence). Trimming removed 0 bases at V and 7 bases at J, with 7 bases between. In DNA, the CDR3 is TGTGCCAGCAGCTTAGCGCCTCTGGAGCAGTACTTC. Protein product: CASSLAPLEQYF.

Worth noting for this clonotype: Just one base apart from a much larger clone, this may be a read error. V usage is TRBV7-2 and J usage is TRBJ1-4; D is unresolved. V was trimmed by 0 bases and J by 0 bases, leaving 5 bases between them. Germline V gene data show CDR1 as SGHTA and CDR2 as FQGNSA. This CDR3 has 15 residues. The CDR3 DNA reads TGTGCCAGCAGCTTAGCGGCCCCAACTAATGAAAAACTGTTTTTT. Protein sequence: CASSLAAPTNEKLFF.

The rearrangement joins TRBV6-2 or TRBV6-3 to TRBJ1-4; D gene unclear. This CDR3 is 17 amino acids long. The V and J ends lost 5 bases and 1 base respectively, with 17 bases between them. CDR1 and CDR2 from the germline V gene are MNHEY and SVGEGT. CDR3 protein: CASSDRGRTVTNEKLFF. DNA for the CDR3: TGTGCCAGCAGTGATAGAGGTAGAACAGTAACTAATGAAAAACTGTTTTTT.

Concerning this clonotype: The CDR3 does not end in the conserved phenylalanine or tryptophan, so this is likely a read error. The chain joins TRBV11-2 to TRBJ2-1, with a tentative D call TRBD1 (6 bases). Between the trimmed V and J ends, which lost 4 bases and 3 bases, there was a span of 19 bases. Germline assignment: CDR1 SGHAT and CDR2 FQNNGV. The CDR3 totals 17 residues. CDR3 DNA: TGTGCCAGCAGCTCGTTGTTAGGGGGACCTTACTACAATGAGCAGTTCATC. Translation gives CASSSLLGGPYYNEQFI.

The rearrangement links TRBV20-1 to TRBJ1-2; D may be TRBD1 (6 bases). Trimming removed 1 base from V and 5 bases from J, with 11 bases in between. The length of the CDR3 is 13 residues. Germline V gene lookup returns CDR1 DFQATT and CDR2 SNEGSKA (reference sequence). CDR3 DNA sequence: TGCAGTGCTAGAGTGGGGGCAGGTTATGGCTACACCTTC. Amino acids: CSARVGAGYGYTF.

This clonotype was recorded many times. The chain uses TRBV20-1 and TRBJ2-5; a possible D gene is TRBD2 (5 bases). Trimming cost V 8 bases and J 4 bases, with 17 bases left between them. Germline assignment: CDR1 DFQATT and CDR2 SNEGSKA (reference sequence). The CDR3 spans 13 residues. As DNA, the CDR3 is TGCAGTTCTATTGTCCTAGCCTCAGAGACCCAGTACTTC. Protein sequence: CSSIVLASETQYF.

Of note for this clonotype: Since no conserved phenylalanine or tryptophan closes the CDR3, a read error is the likely cause. The chain employs TRBV11-2 and TRBJ1-2; the match to TRBD1 covers 8 bases. Trimming removed 5 bases from V and 5 bases from J; junction bases left unmatched: 16. CDR1 SGHAT and CDR2 FQNNGV come from the germline V gene. The CDR3 is 17 residues long. CDR3 in DNA: TGTGCCAGCAGCCCAAGAGGCCCAAGACAGGGGCCGTATGGCTACACCGTC. Its translation is CASSPRGPRQGPYGYTV.